This T cell receptor beta chain comes out of a study of CD8 T cells in Susac syndrome. While CD8+ and CD4+ T cells were isolated negatively, TEMRA cells were enriched by FACS. RNA was extracted with the RNeasy kit, and a quantity of roughly 0.45 to 1 ug was reverse transcribed using random hexamers. Amplification of TCR beta CDR3 was carried out by immunoSEQ multiplex PCR, which covered 54 Vbeta and 13 Jbeta segments. TCRdb called the immunoSEQ multiplex PCR reads again in MiXCR, with one record for every CDR3 protein. The sample has 150,000 to 180,000 distinct CDR3 sequences; about 94% are singletons. The CDR3 extends over 16 amino acids. The J segment lost 2 bases and the V segment lost 2 bases, leaving 7 bases of the junction unmatched. Per the germline V gene, CDR1 is MNHEY and CDR2 is SVGAGI.

This clonotype originated in a human donor with multiple sclerosis. This chain connects TRBV6-5 to TRBJ2-3, with 7 bases fitting TRBD1. Specimen: CD8+ T cells from PBMCs. In DNA form, the CDR3 reads TGTGCCAGCAGTTACGACCCAGGGGGTAACACAGATACGCAGTATTTT. Translating it yields CASSYDPGGNTDTQYF.